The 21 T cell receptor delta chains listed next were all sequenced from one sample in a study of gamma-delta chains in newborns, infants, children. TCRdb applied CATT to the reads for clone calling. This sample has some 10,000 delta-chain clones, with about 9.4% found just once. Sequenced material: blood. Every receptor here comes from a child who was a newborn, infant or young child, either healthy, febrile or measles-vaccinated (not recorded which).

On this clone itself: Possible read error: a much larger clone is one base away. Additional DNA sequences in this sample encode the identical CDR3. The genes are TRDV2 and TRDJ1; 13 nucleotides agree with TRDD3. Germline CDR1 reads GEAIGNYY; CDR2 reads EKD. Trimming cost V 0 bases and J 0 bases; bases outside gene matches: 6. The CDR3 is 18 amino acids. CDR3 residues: CACDTLLGDTPNTDKLIF. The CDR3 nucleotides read TGTGCCTGTGACACCCTACTGGGGGATACGCCAAACACCGATAAACTCATCTTT.

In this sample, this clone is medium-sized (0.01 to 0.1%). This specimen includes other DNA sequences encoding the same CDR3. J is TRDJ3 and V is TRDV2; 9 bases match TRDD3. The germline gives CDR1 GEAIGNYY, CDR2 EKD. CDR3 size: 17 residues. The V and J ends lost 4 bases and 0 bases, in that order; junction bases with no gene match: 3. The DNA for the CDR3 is TGTGCCTGTGAGTACTGGGGGAGCTCCTGGGACACCCGACAGATGTTTTTC. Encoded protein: CACEYWGSSWDTRQMFF.

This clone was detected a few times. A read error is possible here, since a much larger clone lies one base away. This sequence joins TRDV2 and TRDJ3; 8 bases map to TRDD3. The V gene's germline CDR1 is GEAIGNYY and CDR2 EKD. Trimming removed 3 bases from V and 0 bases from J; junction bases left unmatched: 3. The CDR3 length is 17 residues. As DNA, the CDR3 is TGTGCCTGTGACGATACTGGGGGCTCCTGGGACACCCGACAGATGTTTTTC. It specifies CACDDTGGSWDTRQMFF.

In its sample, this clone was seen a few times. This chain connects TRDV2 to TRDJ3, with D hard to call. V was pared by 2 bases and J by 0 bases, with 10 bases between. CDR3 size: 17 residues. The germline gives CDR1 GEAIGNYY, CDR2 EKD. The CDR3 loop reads CACDIADSSWDTRQMFF. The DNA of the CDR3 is TGTGCCTGTGACATCGCTGATAGCTCCTGGGACACCCGACAGATGTTTTTC.

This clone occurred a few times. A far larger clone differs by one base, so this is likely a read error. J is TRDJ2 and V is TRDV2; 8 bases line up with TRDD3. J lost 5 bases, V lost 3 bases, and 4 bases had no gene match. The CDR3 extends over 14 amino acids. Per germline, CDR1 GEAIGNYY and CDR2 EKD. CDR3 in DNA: TGTGCCTGTGACGTACTGGGGGCTACAGCACAACTCTTCTTT. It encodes CACDVLGATAQLFF.

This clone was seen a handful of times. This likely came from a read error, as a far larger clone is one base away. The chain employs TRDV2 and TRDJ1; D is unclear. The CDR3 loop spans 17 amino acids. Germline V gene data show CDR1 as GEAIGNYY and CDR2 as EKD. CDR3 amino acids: CACDTVLRAKYTDKPIF. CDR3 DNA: TGTGCCTGTGACACCGTTCTGCGGGCTAAGTACACCGATAAACCCATCTTT.

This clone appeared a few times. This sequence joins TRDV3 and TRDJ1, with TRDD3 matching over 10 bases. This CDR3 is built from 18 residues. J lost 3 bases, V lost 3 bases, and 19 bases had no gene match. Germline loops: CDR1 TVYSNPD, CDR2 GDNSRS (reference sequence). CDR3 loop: CAFVLLGDTSPKADKLIF. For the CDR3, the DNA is TGTGCCTTCGTTCTATTGGGGGATACAAGTCCCAAGGCCGATAAACTCATCTTT.

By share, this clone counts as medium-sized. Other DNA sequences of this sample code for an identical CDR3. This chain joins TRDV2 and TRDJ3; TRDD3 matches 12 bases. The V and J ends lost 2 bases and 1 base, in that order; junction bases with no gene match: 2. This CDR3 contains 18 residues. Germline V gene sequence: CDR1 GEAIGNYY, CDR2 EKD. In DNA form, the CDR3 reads TGTGCCTGTGACATACTGGGGGATACTTCCTGGGACACCCGACAGATGTTTTTC. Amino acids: CACDILGDTSWDTRQMFF.

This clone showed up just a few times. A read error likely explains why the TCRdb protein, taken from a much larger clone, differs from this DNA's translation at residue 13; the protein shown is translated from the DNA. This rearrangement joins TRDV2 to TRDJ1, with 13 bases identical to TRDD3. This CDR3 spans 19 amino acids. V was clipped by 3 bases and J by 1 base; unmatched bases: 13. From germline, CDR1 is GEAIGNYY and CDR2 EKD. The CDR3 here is CACDPVLGDTRRSTDKLIF. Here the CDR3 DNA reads TGTGCCTGTGACCCTGTACTGGGGGATACGCGACGGAGCACCGATAAACTCATCTTT.

DNA for the CDR3: TGTGCCTGTGACCTACTGGGGGATACTGCCTGGGACACCCGACAGATGTTTTTC. Translated: CACDLLGDTAWDTRQMFF. The rearrangement uses TRDV2 and TRDJ3; 12 nucleotides agree with TRDD3. Unmatched junction bases numbered 4, after V lost 3 bases and J lost 2 bases. The CDR3 loop spans 18 amino acids. Germline V gives CDR1 GEAIGNYY, CDR2 EKD.

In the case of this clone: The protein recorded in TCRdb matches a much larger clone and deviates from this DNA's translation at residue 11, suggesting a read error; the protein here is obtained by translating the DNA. This chain's CDR3 is CACDTGWGIRDWDTRQMFF. The CDR3, as DNA: TGTGCCTGTGACACCGGCTGGGGGATACGTGACTGGGACACCCGACAGATGTTTTTC. The rearrangement uses TRDV2 and TRDJ3; 12 bases fit TRDD3. With V trimmed by 0 bases and J by 3 bases, 5 bases remained unmatched. CDR1 and CDR2 (germline): GEAIGNYY, EKD. The CDR3 runs to 19 residues.

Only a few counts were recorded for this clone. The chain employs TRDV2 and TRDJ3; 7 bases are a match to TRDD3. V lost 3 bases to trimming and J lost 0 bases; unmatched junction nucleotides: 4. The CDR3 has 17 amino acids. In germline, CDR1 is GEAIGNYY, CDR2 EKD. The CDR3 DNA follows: TGTGCCTGTGACCTGGGGGGTAGCTCCTGGGACACCCGACAGATGTTTTTC. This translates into CACDLGGSSWDTRQMFF.

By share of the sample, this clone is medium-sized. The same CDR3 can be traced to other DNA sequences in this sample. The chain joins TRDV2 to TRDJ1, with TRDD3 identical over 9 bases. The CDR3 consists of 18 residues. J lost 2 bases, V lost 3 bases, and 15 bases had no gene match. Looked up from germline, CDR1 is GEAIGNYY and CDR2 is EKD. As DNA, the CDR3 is TGTGCCTGTGACGAGGTACTGGGGATACGGGGTCGGACCGATAAACTCATCTTT. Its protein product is CACDEVLGIRGRTDKLIF.

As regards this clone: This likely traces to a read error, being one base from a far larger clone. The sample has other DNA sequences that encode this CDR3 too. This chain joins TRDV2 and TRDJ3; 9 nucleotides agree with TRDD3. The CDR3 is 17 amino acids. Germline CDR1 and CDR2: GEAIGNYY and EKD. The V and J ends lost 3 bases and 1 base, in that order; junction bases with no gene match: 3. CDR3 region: CACDRTGGSWDTRQMFF. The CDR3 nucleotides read TGTGCCTGTGACCGTACTGGGGGATCCTGGGACACCCGACAGATGTTTTTC.

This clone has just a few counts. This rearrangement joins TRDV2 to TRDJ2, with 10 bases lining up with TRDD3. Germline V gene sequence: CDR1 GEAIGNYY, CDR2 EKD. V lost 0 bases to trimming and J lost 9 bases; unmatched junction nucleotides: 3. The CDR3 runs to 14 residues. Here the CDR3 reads CACDTWGIPTQLFF. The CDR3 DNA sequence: TGTGCCTGTGACACCTGGGGGATACCAACACAACTCTTCTTT.

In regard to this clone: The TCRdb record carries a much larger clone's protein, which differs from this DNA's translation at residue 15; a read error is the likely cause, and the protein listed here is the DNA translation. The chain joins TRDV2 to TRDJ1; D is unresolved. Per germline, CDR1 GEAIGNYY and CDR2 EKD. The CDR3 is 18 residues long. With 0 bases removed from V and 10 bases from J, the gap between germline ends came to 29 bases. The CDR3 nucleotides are TGTGCCTGTGACACCCTCTCCCGTGTGAGGAACCAAGGCGGCGTACTCATCTTT. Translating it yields CACDTLSRVRNQGGVLIF.

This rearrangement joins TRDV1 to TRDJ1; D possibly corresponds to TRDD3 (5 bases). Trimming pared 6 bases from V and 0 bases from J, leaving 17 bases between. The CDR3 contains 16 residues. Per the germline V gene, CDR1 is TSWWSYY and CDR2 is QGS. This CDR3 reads CALGRGLVLYTDKLIF. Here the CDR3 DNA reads TGTGCTCTTGGAAGAGGACTGGTTCTGTACACCGATAAACTCATCTTT.

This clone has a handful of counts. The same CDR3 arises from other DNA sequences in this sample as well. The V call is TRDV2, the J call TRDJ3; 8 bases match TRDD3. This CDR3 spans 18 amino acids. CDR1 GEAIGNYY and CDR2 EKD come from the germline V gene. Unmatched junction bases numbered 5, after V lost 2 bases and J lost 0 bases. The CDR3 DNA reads TGTGCCTGTGACAAACTGGGGGTTAGCTCCTGGGACACCCGACAGATGTTTTTC. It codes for CACDKLGVSSWDTRQMFF.

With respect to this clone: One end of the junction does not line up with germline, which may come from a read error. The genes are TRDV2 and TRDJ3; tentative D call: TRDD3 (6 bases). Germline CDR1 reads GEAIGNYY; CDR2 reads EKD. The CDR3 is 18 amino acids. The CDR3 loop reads CACGTAEDTSWDTRQMFF. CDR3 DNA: TGTGCCTGTGGCACCGCTGAAGATACGTCCTGGGACACCCGACAGATGTTTTTC.

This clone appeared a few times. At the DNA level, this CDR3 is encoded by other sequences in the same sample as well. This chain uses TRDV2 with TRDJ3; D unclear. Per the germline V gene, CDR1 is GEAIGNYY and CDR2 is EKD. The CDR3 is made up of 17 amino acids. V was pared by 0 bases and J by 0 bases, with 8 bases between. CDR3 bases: TGTGCCTGTGACACCGTAAGGACCTCCTGGGACACCCGACAGATGTTTTTC. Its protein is CACDTVRTSWDTRQMFF.

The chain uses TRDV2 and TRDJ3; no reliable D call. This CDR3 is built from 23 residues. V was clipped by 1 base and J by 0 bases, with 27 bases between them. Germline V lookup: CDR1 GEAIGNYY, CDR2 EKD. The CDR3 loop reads CACDTAERHVLEVSSWDTRQMFF. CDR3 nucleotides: TGTGCCTGTGACACGGCTGAACGCCACGTATTGGAGGTCAGCTCCTGGGACACCCGACAGATGTTTTTC.